This T cell receptor (beta chain) emerged from a study of blood T cell repertoires in COVID-19. On the study more broadly: The United States, Italy and Spain supplied acute and convalescent COVID-19 samples.

Using immunoSEQ multiplex PCR, the repertoire was profiled, and TCRdb retains in-frame clones only, with some absent. The sample holds about 200,000 clones, 70% to 90% seen once. CDR3 length equals 13 residues. Germline CDR1 and CDR2: MNHNY and SVGAGI (reference sequence). The J segment lost 3 bases and the V segment lost 11 bases, leaving 8 bases of the junction unmatched. The sequenced sample consisted of PBMCs or T cells enriched from blood (not recorded which). This sequence was found in a woman aged 30 to 39 who had been exposed to COVID-19. V usage is TRBV6-6 and J usage is TRBJ1-2, with 8 bases identical to TRBD1. CDR3 DNA sequence: TGTGCCGGAGCAGGGGGCCTTGACTATGGCTACACCTTC. This sequence encodes CAGAGGLDYGYTF.